This T cell receptor beta chain was sequenced during a study of blood T cells in healthy people across ages. The individuals who served as donors were healthy Caucasians living in Russia, aged roughly 6 to 100. The ends lost 2 bases at V and 8 bases at J; junction bases unmatched: 7. Germline V gives CDR1 MNHEY, CDR2 SVGEGT. The length of the CDR3 is 15 residues. Through a sample-barcoded 5' primer and a J-beta primer mix, a second PCR was run for about 6 to 11 cycles. Each CDR3 protein gets one entry after TCRdb re-called the 5' RACE reads with MiXCR. The table has 1.5 million to 2 million distinct CDR3 sequences, roughly 52% seen once.

V is TRBV6-2 or TRBV6-3 and J is TRBJ2-1; 9 nucleotides match TRBD2. The sample consisted of blood. This sequence was found in a woman aged 40 to 55 in good health. The CDR3 coding sequence is TGTGCCAGCAGTTACCTAGCGGGGCTTCTAGATGAGCAGTTCTTC. This encodes CASSYLAGLLDEQFF.